A selection of T cell receptor beta chains follows, all from one sample in a study of blood T cell repertoires in COVID-19. Sequenced by immunoSEQ multiplex PCR; TCRdb stores in-frame clones only, minus some. The sample consists of hundreds of thousands of clones, 84% of them appearing once. The sample was PBMCs or T cells enriched from blood (not recorded which). The receptors stem from a woman aged 40 to 50 who had recovered from COVID-19. Both conserved end residues are part of each CDR3. The D gene is left open where the match is weak. Size tells how often a clone was seen (once, few, many) or the class of an expanded clone, and some rows leave it out.

>TRBV19|NA|NA|TRBJ1-1
CASNQQGGTEAFF
TGTGCCAGTAACCAACAGGGCGGCACTGAAGCTTTCTTT
>TRBV15|TRBD1|NA|TRBJ1-3
CATSRGQRNTIYF
TGTGCCACCAGCAGGGGACAGCGAAACACCATATATTTT
>TRBV5-4|TRBD1|few|TRBJ1-4
CASSSGTGVLTNEKLFF
TGTGCCAGCAGCTCCGGGACAGGGGTATTAACTAATGAAAAACTGTTTTTT
>TRBV9|NA|once|TRBJ1-2
CASSVGGSGGYTF
TGTGCCAGCAGCGTCGGCGGGTCTGGTGGCTACACCTTC
>TRBV29-1|TRBD1|NA|TRBJ1-2
CSVVQGAYGYTF
TGCAGCGTCGTGCAGGGGGCCTATGGCTACACCTTC
>TRBV27|TRBD1|NA|TRBJ1-1
CASSFKTGRKNTEAFF
TGTGCCAGCAGTTTTAAGACAGGGAGAAAGAACACTGAAGCTTTCTTT
>TRBV21-1|NA|NA|TRBJ2-3
CAIPGGTSGRQADTQYF
TGTGCCATTCCCGGAGGGACTAGCGGGAGGCAAGCAGATACGCAGTATTTT
>TRBV6-5|NA|NA|TRBJ1-5
CASRAGHQPQHF
TGTGCCAGCAGAGCAGGCCATCAGCCCCAGCATTTT
>TRBV7-9|TRBD2|once|TRBJ2-5
CASSLVVGGSLTQYF
TGTGCCAGCAGCTTAGTCGTCGGCGGGAGTTTGACCCAGTACTTC
>TRBV30|TRBD1|NA|TRBJ1-6
CAWSGDRGSPLHF
TGTGCCTGGAGTGGGGACAGGGGCTCACCCCTCCACTTT
>TRBV20-1|TRBD1|NA|TRBJ1-2
CSASGTVFNYGYTF
TGCAGTGCTAGTGGGACAGTTTTTAACTATGGCTACACCTTC
>TRBV7-2|TRBD2|once|TRBJ2-5
CASSLELAGKTQYF
TGTGCCAGCAGCTTAGAACTAGCGGGGAAGACCCAGTACTTC
>TRBV11-2|NA|few|TRBJ1-1
CASSLYGNTEAFF
TGTGCCAGCAGCTTATACGGGAACACTGAAGCTTTCTTT
>TRBV27|TRBD2|once|TRBJ2-7
CASSLGYGRSVEQYF
TGTGCCAGCAGTTTAGGTTACGGGAGGTCTGTCGAGCAGTACTTC
>TRBV10-3|TRBD2|NA|TRBJ2-3
CAISETTSGSTDTQYF
TGTGCCATCAGTGAGACGACTAGCGGGAGCACAGATACGCAGTATTTT
>TRBV2|TRBD1|NA|TRBJ2-1
CASRRGLASNEQFF
TGTGCCAGCAGGAGGGGGCTAGCTTCTAATGAGCAGTTCTTC
>TRBV4-1|TRBD2|NA|TRBJ2-2
CASSHGYRGLANTGELFF
TGCGCCAGCAGCCACGGCTATCGTGGACTAGCGAACACCGGGGAGCTGTTTTTT
>TRBV27|NA|NA|TRBJ1-1
CASSQGMTTEAFF
TGTGCCAGCAGCCAGGGTATGACCACTGAAGCTTTCTTT
>TRBV5-8|NA|NA|TRBJ1-3
CASTSSNTIYF
TGTGCCAGTACTTCCTCAAACACCATATATTTT
>TRBV11-2|NA|once|TRBJ2-5
CASSLEAGFQETQYF
TGTGCCAGCAGCTTAGAGGCAGGGTTCCAAGAGACCCAGTACTTC
>TRBV9|NA|NA|TRBJ2-1
CASSVGGTYNEQFF
TGTGCCAGCAGCGTAGGCGGGACCTACAATGAGCAGTTCTTC
>TRBV3-1/TRBV3-2|TRBD1|NA|TRBJ1-5
CASSQGQGAYQPQHF
TGTGCCAGCAGCCAGGGACAGGGGGCCTATCAGCCCCAGCATTTT
>TRBV5-1|TRBD2|NA|TRBJ2-3
CASRHRLAGPGNTDTQYF
TGCGCCAGCAGGCACCGACTAGCGGGACCTGGTAACACAGATACGCAGTATTTT
>TRBV28|TRBD2|NA|TRBJ2-1
CASSPTSGRVYEQFF
TGTGCCAGCAGTCCTACTAGCGGGAGAGTCTATGAGCAGTTCTTC
>TRBV4-3|NA|NA|TRBJ1-3
CASSQDRRGAGNTIYF
TGCGCCAGCAGCCAAGATAGGAGGGGAGCCGGAAACACCATATATTTT
>TRBV4-3|NA|NA|TRBJ1-1
CASSLSSENTEAFF
TGCGCCAGCAGCCTATCATCAGAGAACACTGAAGCTTTCTTT
>TRBV11-2|TRBD1|NA|TRBJ2-1
CASSPGTGGGEQFF
TGTGCCAGCAGCCCCGGGACAGGGGGCGGTGAGCAGTTCTTC
>TRBV6-5|TRBD1|NA|TRBJ1-4
CASRDRVAGEKLFF
TGTGCCAGCAGAGACAGGGTCGCCGGTGAAAAACTGTTTTTT
>TRBV28|TRBD1|NA|TRBJ1-3
CASSLSPRGRRGGNTIYF
TGTGCCAGCAGTTTATCGCCCAGGGGGCGCAGGGGAGGAAACACCATATATTTT
>TRBV7-9|NA|NA|TRBJ2-1
CASSLALGPGGNEQFF
TGTGCCAGCAGCTTAGCGCTCGGCCCTGGAGGCAATGAGCAGTTCTTC
>TRBV2|TRBD1|NA|TRBJ1-1
CASSRDRAKDTEAFF
TGTGCCAGCAGTCGGGACAGGGCAAAAGACACTGAAGCTTTCTTT
>TRBV24-1|NA|NA|TRBJ2-3
CATSNQGTGTQYF
TGTGCCACCAGTAATCAGGGAACAGGTACGCAGTATTTT
>TRBV12-3/TRBV12-4|NA|NA|TRBJ2-2
CASSSVGELFF
TGTGCCAGCAGTTCGGTCGGGGAGCTGTTTTTT
>TRBV10-2|NA|NA|TRBJ2-3
CASSESIRDMRSTDTQYF
TGCGCCAGCAGTGAGTCGATCCGGGACATGAGGTCTACAGATACGCAGTATTTT
>TRBV3-1/TRBV3-2|NA|NA|TRBJ2-1
CASSQPRGRSYNEQFF
TGTGCCAGCAGCCAACCCAGGGGACGCTCCTACAATGAGCAGTTCTTC
>TRBV13|TRBD1|NA|TRBJ2-7
CASSPLWDRASHEQYF
TGTGCCAGCAGCCCCCTGTGGGACAGGGCTAGCCACGAGCAGTACTTC
>TRBV9|NA|NA|TRBJ1-3
CASSPRAGEIHSGNTIYF
TGTGCCAGCAGCCCTCGAGCAGGCGAGATTCATTCTGGAAACACCATATATTTT
>TRBV7-6|NA|NA|TRBJ2-5
CASSQTNPSGDQTQYF
TGTGCCAGCAGCCAAACAAACCCTTCAGGGGATCAGACCCAGTACTTC
>TRBV10-2|TRBD2|NA|TRBJ2-1
CASRAGTSGTGEQFF
TGCGCCAGCAGAGCCGGGACTAGCGGGACAGGTGAGCAGTTCTTC
>TRBV6-4|TRBD1|few|TRBJ1-2
CASSEGQGYGYTF
TGTGCCAGCAGTGAGGGACAGGGGTATGGCTACACCTTC
>TRBV11-2|TRBD2|NA|TRBJ2-1
CASSPGTGGGLYNEQFF
TGTGCCAGCAGCCCCGGAACCGGGGGGGGGCTATACAATGAGCAGTTCTTC
>TRBV7-9|NA|NA|TRBJ2-6
CASSLSLSGANVLTF
TGTGCCAGCAGCTTATCTCTCTCTGGGGCCAACGTCCTGACTTTC
>TRBV9|NA|NA|TRBJ2-1
CASSPTLGDQYNEQFF
TGTGCCAGCAGCCCCACCCTAGGGGATCAATACAATGAGCAGTTCTTC
>TRBV5-1|NA|NA|TRBJ2-1
CASSWLALTVSSYNEQFF
TGCGCCAGCAGCTGGTTAGCGTTAACGGTTAGCTCCTACAATGAGCAGTTCTTC
>TRBV7-9|NA|few|TRBJ2-1
CASSLEAREQFF
TGTGCCAGCAGCTTAGAAGCCCGTGAGCAGTTCTTC
>TRBV9|NA|NA|TRBJ2-3
CASSVFSGTDTQYF
TGTGCCAGCAGCGTATTTAGCGGAACAGATACGCAGTATTTT
>TRBV9|NA|once|TRBJ2-2
CASSALQGRDTGELFF
TGTGCCAGCAGCGCACTACAGGGCCGAGACACCGGGGAGCTGTTTTTT
>TRBV7-2|TRBD1|NA|TRBJ2-3
CASSRTGVHTDTQYF
TGTGCCAGCAGCCGCACAGGGGTACACACAGATACGCAGTATTTT
>TRBV18|TRBD2|NA|TRBJ2-5
CASSRLAGGEQETQYF
TGTGCCAGCTCACGCCTAGCGGGAGGGGAACAAGAGACCCAGTACTTC
>TRBV12-3/TRBV12-4|TRBD1|NA|TRBJ1-1
CASSDRGSTEAFF
TGTGCCAGCAGTGACAGGGGAAGCACTGAAGCTTTCTTT
>TRBV3-1/TRBV3-2|NA|NA|TRBJ2-5
CASSQTGETQYF
TGTGCCAGCAGCCAAACAGGGGAGACCCAGTACTTC
>TRBV7-9|TRBD2|NA|TRBJ2-1
CAYPGEGNEQFF
TGTGCCTACCCTGGGGAGGGCAATGAGCAGTTCTTC